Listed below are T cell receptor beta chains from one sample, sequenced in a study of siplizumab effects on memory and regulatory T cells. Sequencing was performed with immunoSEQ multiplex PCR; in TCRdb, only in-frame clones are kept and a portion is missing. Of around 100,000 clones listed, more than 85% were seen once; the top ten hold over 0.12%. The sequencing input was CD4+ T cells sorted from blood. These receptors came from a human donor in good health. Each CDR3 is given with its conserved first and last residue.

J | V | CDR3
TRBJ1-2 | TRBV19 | CASSTSNKVDGYTF
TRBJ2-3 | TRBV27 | CASSSLTPYSTDTQYF
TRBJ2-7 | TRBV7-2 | CASSSSGGISYEQYF
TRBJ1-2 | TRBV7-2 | CASSLTGGYGYTF
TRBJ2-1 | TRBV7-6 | CASSWGLAGANEQFF
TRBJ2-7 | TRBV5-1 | CASSRTGTVEQYF
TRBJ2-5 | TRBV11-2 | CASSPGAETQYF
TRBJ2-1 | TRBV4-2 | CASTTSGAAYEQFF
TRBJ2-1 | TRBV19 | CASSNLGNEQFF
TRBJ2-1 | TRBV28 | CASYGGARYNEQFF
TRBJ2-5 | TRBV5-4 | CASSFSSLDRGQETQYF
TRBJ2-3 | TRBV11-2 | CASSLGVAGSTDTQYF
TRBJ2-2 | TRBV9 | CASSVAVGELFF
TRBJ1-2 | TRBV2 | CASRMDRDNYGYTF
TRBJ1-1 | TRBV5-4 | CASSLVFPGLGVF
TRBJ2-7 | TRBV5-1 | CASSQGQQTYEQYF
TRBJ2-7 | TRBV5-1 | CASSIGETDGEQYF
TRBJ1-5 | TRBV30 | CAWSGGGQPQHF
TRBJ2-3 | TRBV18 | CASSPVSGGLNEPDTQYF
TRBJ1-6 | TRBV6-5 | CASSYGGGNSPLHF
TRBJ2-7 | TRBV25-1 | CASSESIGTGGEEQYF
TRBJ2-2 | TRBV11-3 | CASSYGRGDTGELFF
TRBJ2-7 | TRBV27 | CASSLSEEEEQYF
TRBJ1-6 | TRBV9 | CASSGGQTHSPLHF
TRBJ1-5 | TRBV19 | CASIQHRGSNNQPQHF
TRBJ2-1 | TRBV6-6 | CASRPTGTSPTNEQFF
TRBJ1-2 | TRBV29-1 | CSVDRGYGGYTF
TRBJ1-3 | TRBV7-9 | CASSLQGASGNTIYF
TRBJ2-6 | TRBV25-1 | CASPYLSGANVLTF
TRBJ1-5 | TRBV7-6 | CASSLEANQPQHF
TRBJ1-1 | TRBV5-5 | CASSLETRGLTEAFF
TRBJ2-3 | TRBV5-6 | CASSSTGAGRTDTQYF
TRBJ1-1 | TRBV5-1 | CASKQGILNMNTEAFF
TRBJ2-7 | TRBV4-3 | CASSQDRGAYEQYF
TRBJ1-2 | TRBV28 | CASSSGDRNYGYTF
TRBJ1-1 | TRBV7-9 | CASSQLGEGAFF
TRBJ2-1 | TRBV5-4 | CASSFRGQGYNEQFF
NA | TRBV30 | CAWSPVGFTYEQYF
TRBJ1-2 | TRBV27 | CASSLSRQSNYGYTF
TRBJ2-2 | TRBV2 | CASSATYGELFF
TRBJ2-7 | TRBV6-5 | CASSSLTGGKYEQYF
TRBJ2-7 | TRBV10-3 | CAISESGLNGEQYF
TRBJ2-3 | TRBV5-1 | CASSAATSGGVDTQYF
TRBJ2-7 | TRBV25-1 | CASSESRLASYEQYF
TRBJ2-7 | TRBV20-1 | CSASSYEQYF
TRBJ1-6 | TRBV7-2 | CASSLGTDGNSPLHF
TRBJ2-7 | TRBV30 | CAWSVPGGLPYF
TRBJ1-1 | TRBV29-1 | CSGLRSKNTEAFF
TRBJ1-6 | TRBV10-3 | CAISEYGQPNSPLHF
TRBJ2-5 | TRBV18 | CASSGINREETQYF